This TCR beta chain was retrieved from a study of blood T cell repertoires in COVID-19. The V end was cut by 4 bases, the J end by 8 bases, with 11 bases between. CDR3 length: 12 amino acids. Germline V gene sequence: CDR1 LGHDT, CDR2 YNNKEL (reference sequence). Those who participated ranged in age from about 18 to 89 years and resided in about 24 US areas. Here immunoSEQ multiplex PCR was the method, and the copy in TCRdb shows in-frame clones only, minus some. The data hold over 200,000 clones, with 80% to 90% observed a single time. This sequence originates from a woman in her thirties who had been exposed to COVID-19. This chain connects TRBV3-1 (or the pseudogene TRBV3-2) to TRBJ1-2; D unclear. The sample comprised PBMCs or T cells enriched from blood (not recorded which). CDR3 sequence: CASSLAMGGYTF. DNA for the CDR3: TGTGCCAGCAGCCTCGCCATGGGCGGCTACACCTTC.